This T cell receptor beta chain emerged from a study of blood T cell repertoires in COVID-19. Overall study context: COVID-19 samples collected from the United States, Italy and Spain covered acute and convalescent phases. PBMCs, B-cell-depleted T cells, or T cells were the source of the cDNA or gDNA that made up the material.

Authors' analysis steps: Amplification of reference gene primers provided the estimated nucleated cell counts. Sequencing was performed with immunoSEQ multiplex PCR; in TCRdb, only in-frame clones are kept and a portion is missing. V, J and clone size derive from that table, while D and trimming were established from the DNA sequence. Of about 200,000 clones listed, around 84% were seen once; the top ten hold 5.9%. The germline CDR1 and CDR2 sequences are MDHEN and SYDVKM. This CDR3 is 14 amino acids long. Trimming at V came to 3 bases and at J to 3 bases, leaving 3 bases not matched to a gene. The clonotype was recovered from a man older than 75 with acute or convalescent COVID-19. The chain is built from TRBV28 and TRBJ2-7, with 9 bases aligning to TRBD2. Sequencing was performed on peripheral blood. In DNA form, the CDR3 reads TGTGCCAGCAGTTTCAGCGGGAGGTTCTACGAGCAGTACTTC. Translation: CASSFSGRFYEQYF. The full variable domain, rest sourced from reference TRBV28 and TRBJ2-7, is DVKVTQSSRYLVKRTGEKVFLECVQDMDHENMFWYRQDPGLGLRLIYFSYDVKMKEKGDIPEGYSVSREKKERFSLILESASTNQTSMYLCASSFSGRFYEQYFGPGTRLTVT.